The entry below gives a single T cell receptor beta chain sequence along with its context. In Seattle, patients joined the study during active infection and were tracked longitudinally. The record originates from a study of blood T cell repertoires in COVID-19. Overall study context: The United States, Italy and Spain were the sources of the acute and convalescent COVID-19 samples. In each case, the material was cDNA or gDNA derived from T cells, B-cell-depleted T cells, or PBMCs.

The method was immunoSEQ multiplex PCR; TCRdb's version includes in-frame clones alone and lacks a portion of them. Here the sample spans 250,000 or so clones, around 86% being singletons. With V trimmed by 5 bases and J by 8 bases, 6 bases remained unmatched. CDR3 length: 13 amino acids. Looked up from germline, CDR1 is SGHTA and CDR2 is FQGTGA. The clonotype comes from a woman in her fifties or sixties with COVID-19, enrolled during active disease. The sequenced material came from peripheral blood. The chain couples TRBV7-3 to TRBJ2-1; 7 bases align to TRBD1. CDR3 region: CASSPLDRDEQFF. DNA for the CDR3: TGTGCCAGCAGCCCTCTTGACAGGGATGAGCAGTTCTTC.